These 25 T cell receptor beta chains originate from one sample sequenced in a study of blood T cell repertoires in COVID-19. Sequencing used immunoSEQ multiplex PCR; TCRdb keeps in-frame clones, though not all of them. The sample holds 150,000 to 200,000 clones, approximately 87% seen once. The sequencing sample was made of peripheral blood. These TCRs come from a woman aged 70-85 years with acute or convalescent COVID-19.

The chain employs TRBV18 and TRBJ1-1; TRBD1 matches at 7 bases. Germline V CDR1 and CDR2: KGHSH, LQKENI. The CDR3 totals 18 residues. V lost 1 base and J lost 1; bases outside the gene matches: 12. In nucleotides, the CDR3 is TGTGCCAGCTCACCACTGTCGGGGAAGGGGGCGACGAACACTGAAGCTTTCTTT. Its translation: CASSPLSGKGATNTEAFF.

V gene TRBV7-6 combines with J gene TRBJ1-1; TRBD1 aligns across 7 bases. The CDR3 is made up of 16 amino acids. CDR1 is SGHVS and CDR2 is FNYEAQ in the germline V gene. With 1 base clipped from V and 0 bases from J, the junction kept 5 bases outside the gene matches. In DNA, the CDR3 is TGTGCCAGCAGCTTAGGAACCGGGACAGTGAACACTGAAGCTTTCTTT. It yields the protein CASSLGTGTVNTEAFF.

V usage is TRBV30 and J usage is TRBJ1-1; D uncertain. V was pared by 8 bases and J by 6 bases, with 16 bases between. The CDR3 runs to 12 residues. Germline-derived CDR1 and CDR2 are GTSNPN and SVGIG (reference sequence). Written as DNA, the CDR3 is TGTGCCACTAGCTCCCGGCGCCCTGAAGCTTTCTTT. Translating gives CATSSRRPEAFF.

The rearrangement links TRBV19 to TRBJ2-1; possible D gene TRBD2, 5 bases. This CDR3 is 15 amino acids long. The V end lost 3 bases, the J end lost 2 bases, and 11 bases lay between the germline ends. Germline CDR1 LNHDA, CDR2 SQIVND (reference sequence). The CDR3 here is CASSILRATYNEQFF. The CDR3 coding sequence is TGTGCCAGTAGTATCTTGCGGGCGACCTACAATGAGCAGTTCTTC.

This sequence joins TRBV6-5 and TRBJ1-1; TRBD1 aligns across 8 bases. With 2 bases clipped from V and 2 bases from J, the junction kept 7 bases outside the gene matches. Germline loops: CDR1 MNHEY, CDR2 SVGAGI. There are 16 residues in the CDR3. CDR3: CASSYHPGQGNTEAFF. The CDR3 DNA follows: TGTGCCAGCAGTTACCACCCCGGACAGGGCAACACTGAAGCTTTCTTT.

The chain is built from TRBV3-1 (or the pseudogene TRBV3-2) and TRBJ1-1, with 7 bases fitting TRBD1. Germline CDR1 and CDR2: LGHDT and YNNKEL (reference sequence). V dropped 4 bases and J dropped 5; count of bases not matched to a gene: 7. The CDR3 extends over 14 amino acids. In nucleotides, the CDR3 is TGTGCCAGCAGCCCATCAGGCAGGGGGACTGAAGCTTTCTTT. As protein: CASSPSGRGTEAFF.

The chain carries TRBV3-1 (or the pseudogene TRBV3-2) and TRBJ1-2; the match to TRBD1 covers 7 bases. J gave up 8 bases and V 4 bases, and 13 bases lay outside the gene matches. Germline loops: CDR1 LGHDT, CDR2 YNNKEL (reference sequence). There are 15 residues in the CDR3. CDR3 amino acids: CASSPWDSAQGGYTF. The CDR3, as DNA: TGTGCCAGCAGCCCCTGGGACAGCGCTCAAGGCGGCTACACCTTC.

V gene TRBV21-1 combines with J gene TRBJ1-2; the D call in the table, TRBD1, was not verified against the DNA. TRBV21-1 is an annotated pseudogene. CDR3 size: 21 residues. This CDR3 reads CASSKEILAYRTPSGRYGYTF. CDR3 coding DNA: TGTGCCAGCAGCAAAGAAATACTGGCTTACAGGACCCCCTCCGGAAGGTATGGCTACACCTTC.

V and J are TRBV30 and TRBJ1-5; D gene uncertain. CDR1 and CDR2 from the germline V gene are GTSNPN and SVGIG (reference sequence). CDR3 length: 13 residues. Between the trimmed V and J ends, which lost 3 bases and 4 bases, there was a span of 10 bases. The DNA for the CDR3 is TGTGCCTGGAGCGTAGCGCATAATCAGCCCCAGCATTTT. Its translation is CAWSVAHNQPQHF.

This rearrangement joins TRBV27 to TRBJ2-5; TRBD2 might be the D (7 bases). The CDR3 is 12 amino acids. Germline loops: CDR1 MNHEY, CDR2 SMNVEV (reference sequence). The V end lost 8 bases, the J end lost 11 bases, and 18 bases lay between the germline ends. The CDR3 is CASEGGKGDQYF. CDR3 sequence (DNA): TGTGCCAGCGAGGGGGGGAAGGGGGATCAGTACTTC.

The chain recombines TRBV24-1 with TRBJ1-5; no firm D call. This CDR3 contains 13 residues. Trimming pared 8 bases from V and 1 base from J, leaving 8 bases between. Germline lookup yields CDR1 KGHDR and CDR2 SFDVKD. CDR3 residues: CATMRSSNQPQHF. As DNA, the CDR3 is TGTGCCACCATGCGGTCGAGCAATCAGCCCCAGCATTTT.

This clone was detected only once. This sequence joins TRBV3-1 (or the pseudogene TRBV3-2) and TRBJ1-3; 7 bases are a match to TRBD1. Germline values: CDR1 LGHDT, CDR2 YNNKEL (reference sequence). With V trimmed by 3 bases and J by 1 base, 3 bases remained unmatched. This CDR3 is built from 15 residues. CDR3 sequence: CASSHRQGSGNTIYF. CDR3 DNA: TGTGCCAGCAGCCATCGACAGGGTTCTGGAAACACCATATATTTT.

The chain links TRBV10-3 to TRBJ2-4, with a weak D call TRBD2 (6 bases). Per germline, CDR1 ENHRY and CDR2 SYGVKD. The CDR3 is 13 amino acids. V was cut by 6 bases and J by 8 bases, with 14 bases left in between. The CDR3: CAIRDSGVDIQYF. CDR3 nucleotide sequence: TGTGCCATCAGGGACTCGGGAGTAGACATTCAGTACTTC.

This clone was counted only a few times. The chain employs TRBV6-5 and TRBJ1-6; 7 bases line up with TRBD1. CDR1 and CDR2 (germline): MNHEY, SVGAGI. The V and J ends lost 8 bases and 6 bases, in that order; junction bases with no gene match: 1. The CDR3 totals 12 residues. The CDR3 loop reads CASGTANSPLHF. CDR3 in DNA: TGTGCCAGCGGGACAGCTAATTCACCCCTCCACTTT.

This clone was counted a few times. The DNA of the CDR3 is TGCGCCAGCTCAATATCTAGCGGGAGTTTTGATGAGCAGTTCTTC. Its protein is CASSISSGSFDEQFF. The J gene is TRBJ2-1, the V gene TRBV5-1, with 10 bases aligning to TRBD2. Germline CDR1 and CDR2: SGHRS and YFSETQ. After removal of 7 bases from V and 8 bases from J, the junction contained 12 bases not matched to a gene. The CDR3 has 15 amino acids. The full variable domain, in which reference TRBV5-1 and TRBJ2-1 provide the parts outside the CDR3, is KAGVTQTPRYLIKTRGQQVTLSCSPISGHRSVSWYQQTPGQGLQFLFEYFSETQRNKGNFPGRFSGRQFSNSRSEMNVSTLELGDSALYLCASSISSGSFDEQFFGPGTRLTVL.

CDR3 in amino acids: CASSPRYRDTNTGELFF. The CDR3 DNA is TGTGCCAGCTCACCGCGGTACAGGGATACCAACACCGGGGAGCTGTTTTTT. The rearrangement joins TRBV18 to TRBJ2-2, with a possible D match to TRBD1 (6 bases). This CDR3 spans 17 amino acids. Trimming left V 3 bases short and J 2 bases short, with 16 bases between. CDR1 is KGHSH and CDR2 is LQKENI in the germline V gene.

This chain joins TRBV18 and TRBJ1-1; D might be TRBD1 (5 bases). Germline V gives CDR1 KGHSH, CDR2 LQKENI. The CDR3 runs to 15 residues. The V and J ends lost 0 bases and 4 bases respectively, with 12 bases between them. Here the CDR3 reads CASSPPGGRATEAFF. As DNA, the CDR3 is TGTGCCAGCTCACCACCCGGTGGCAGGGCCACTGAAGCTTTCTTT.

Written as DNA, the CDR3 is TGTGCCAGCAGCGACAGGGGAAGATCACCCCTCCACTTT. Its translation is CASSDRGRSPLHF. This chain links TRBV14 with TRBJ1-6, with 8 bases identical to TRBD1. The V and J ends lost 5 bases and 10 bases, in that order; junction bases with no gene match: 4. The CDR3 covers 13 residues. In germline, CDR1 is SGHDN, CDR2 FVKESK.

This chain uses TRBV28 with TRBJ1-2; TRBD1 agrees at 11 bases. Trimming took 1 base from V and 2 from J; bases not matched to a gene: 3. The CDR3 totals 16 residues. The germline gives CDR1 MDHEN, CDR2 SYDVKM. In nucleotides, the CDR3 is TGTGCCAGCAGTTTATCCGGGGACAGGGGGAACTATGGCTACACCTTC. It is translated as CASSLSGDRGNYGYTF.

This clone was detected a few times. This chain connects TRBV28 to TRBJ1-2, with 11 bases fitting TRBD1. Per the germline V gene, CDR1 is MDHEN and CDR2 is SYDVKM. The V and J ends lost 5 bases and 4 bases, in that order; junction bases with no gene match: 9. This CDR3 spans 16 amino acids. The chain's CDR3 is CASSPRTGGAFYGYTF. In DNA, the CDR3 is TGTGCCAGCAGTCCAAGGACAGGGGGCGCGTTCTATGGCTACACCTTC.

V is TRBV19 and J is TRBJ1-5; 12 positions match TRBD1. V lost 4 bases to trimming and J lost 0 bases; unmatched junction nucleotides: 7. The CDR3 is 18 residues long. CDR1 LNHDA and CDR2 SQIVND come from the germline V gene (reference sequence). CDR3 DNA sequence: TGTGCCAGTAGTAGGGGACAGGGGGCGAGCACTAGCAATCAGCCCCAGCATTTT. This sequence encodes CASSRGQGASTSNQPQHF.

This clone was observed a few times. The rearrangement links TRBV30 to TRBJ1-1; no reliable D call. Germline V lookup: CDR1 GTSNPN, CDR2 SVGIG (reference sequence). The CDR3 runs 13 residues. Trimming cost V 3 bases and J 5 bases, with 13 bases left between them. The CDR3 nucleotides are TGTGCCTGGAGCTTAGGGAGGTCGACTGAAGCTTTCTTT. Its translation: CAWSLGRSTEAFF.

V usage is TRBV6-5 and J usage is TRBJ1-6, with 9 nucleotides matching TRBD1. This CDR3 spans 15 amino acids. V trimming: 4 bases; J trimming: 6 bases; junction bases outside the gene matches: 4. CDR1 is MNHEY, CDR2 SVGAGI, per germline. CDR3 loop: CASSSTGQGNSPLHF. CDR3 DNA sequence: TGTGCCAGCAGTTCTACGGGACAGGGTAATTCACCCCTCCACTTT.

V usage is TRBV9 and J usage is TRBJ1-2, with D possibly matching TRBD1 (6 bases). Trimming stripped 0 bases from V and 5 bases from J, with 11 bases between. The CDR3 is 14 amino acids. Per germline, CDR1 SGDLS and CDR2 YYNGEE. CDR3 sequence (DNA): TGTGCCAGCAGCGTAGACCTAGGACAGTATGGCTACACCTTC. This translates into CASSVDLGQYGYTF.

The chain joins TRBV5-1 to TRBJ2-3; possible D gene TRBD1, 6 bases. This CDR3 is built from 15 residues. V lost 4 bases, J lost 2 bases, and 14 bases lay in between. Germline CDR1 is SGHRS and CDR2 is YFSETQ. CDR3 amino acids: CASSLQGTTTDTQYF. The DNA of the CDR3 is TGCGCCAGCAGCCTGCAGGGGACCACCACAGATACGCAGTATTTT.